This paragraph reports one T cell receptor (beta chain). What it recognizes is unknown. Germline V gene data show CDR1 as SGHAT and CDR2 as FQNNGV. Trimming cost V 4 bases and J 8 bases, with 18 bases left between them. There are 15 residues in the CDR3. Before being chosen for sequencing, patients had shown CD8+CD57+ cell expansion by flow cytometry. Every patient presented with severe acquired aplastic anemia. The data originate from a study of CD8+CD57+ T cells in acquired aplastic anemia. Study-level findings and limits: Patients and healthy controls showed no significant CD8+ Simpson's diversity difference.

CDR3 and TCR beta VDJ profiling relied on a genomic DNA template. TCRdb called the reads again in MiXCR, with one record for every CDR3 protein. The sample shows just over 450,000 distinct CDR3 sequences, over 25% of them seen only once. The chain recombines TRBV11-2 with TRBJ2-1; perhaps TRBD2 as D (7 bases). The specimen sequenced was sorted CD4+, CD8+, or CD8+CD57+ T cells (not recorded which) from PBMCs. The sequence derives from a human donor with aplastic anemia. CDR3 coding DNA: TGTGCCAGCAGCTCCTCCGGGGGGCGTATAGATGAGCAGTTCTTC. Amino acids: CASSSSGGRIDEQFF.